The sequence of this TCR beta chain was determined in a study of T cell changes during pregnancy in multiple sclerosis. Assay: immunoSEQ multiplex PCR; the TCRdb copy retains only in-frame clones and omits some. Here the sample spans over 85,000 clones, about nine tenths being singletons. The CDR3 extends over 17 amino acids. Between the trimmed V and J ends, which lost 5 bases and 3 bases, there was a span of 23 bases. Germline lookup yields CDR1 LNHNV and CDR2 YYDKDF (reference sequence). The chain carries TRBV15 and TRBJ2-7, with TRBD1 as a possible D gene (6 bases). This sequence was found in a female donor in good health, enrolled as a control in a pregnancy study. The specimen was peripheral blood, collected after pregnancy. The chain's CDR3 is CATSGRDKIYNNYEQYF. The CDR3 DNA is TGTGCCACCAGCGGCCGGGACAAAATATATAATAACTACGAGCAGTACTTC. Looking up the rest from reference TRBV15 and TRBJ2-7 gives the full variable domain: DAMVIQNPRYQVTQFGKPVTLSCSQTLNHNVMYWYQQKSSQAPKLLFHYYDKDFNNEADTPDNFQSRRPNTSFCFLDIRSPGLGDTAMYLCATSGRDKIYNNYEQYFGPGTRLTVT.